This T cell receptor beta chain was recovered during a study of regulatory T cells in long-lasting Graves disease (dated by TCRdb to about 2021). In terms of the full investigation: Persistent Graves' disease was defined as persistently positive TSH receptor autoantibodies together with antithyroid drug treatment for over 5 years. Patients with persistent Graves' disease were compared with patients with newly diagnosed Graves' disease using TCR sequencing and RNA sequencing of peripheral blood. The study was registered as a clinical trial and conducted in China. A total of some 33 samples were covered by TCR sequencing, comprising around 13 persistent and roughly 20 newly diagnosed Graves' disease patients. Antithyroid drugs had been taken for approximately 10 years on average by persistent Graves' disease patients in the clinical cohort.

Summary of the overall study and its limitations: Persistent disease showed preferential use of TRBV28, TRBJ1-2 and TRBJ2-5, whereas newly diagnosed disease favored TRBV20-1 and TRBJ2-1. Patients with persistent disease shared more public clonotypes (around 2,500) than newly diagnosed patients did (more than 900). Only peripheral blood was studied, because thyroid tissue, the primary lesion, was inaccessible. Sequencing and analysis were limited to the TCR beta chain. The small sample size was acknowledged by the authors as a limitation that may reduce accuracy. Compared with newly diagnosed patients, patients with persistent Graves' disease had lower TCR Shannon entropy and fewer highly expanded clones, which suggests clonal expansion.

Library method: multiplex PCR. Reads for this sample came from an Illumina HiSeq 4000. iRepertoire HTBI primers and Arm-PCR amplification of CDR3 regions were used to construct TCR beta libraries. Gel purification was performed on PCR products prior to sequencing. In the source study's methods: A total of fewer than 65 TRBV and some 15 TRBJ segments were identified across samples and were used for gene usage analysis of CDR3 amino acid clonotypes. Filtered high-quality paired reads were merged into contigs using COPE and FqMerger. BLAST was used to align contigs to the IMGT TRBV, TRBD and TRBJ reference genes, and CDR3 was defined following IMGT. Any clonotype with a frequency above 0.1% was classified as a highly expanded clone. Repertoire diversity was measured by Shannon entropy, and V-J evenness by the Gini coefficient. Clonotypes shared by more than one individual were considered public. TCRdb reanalyzed the raw reads on its own, using fastp at Q25 for trimming and MiXCR for clone calling, and kept in-frame beta chains. Each record represents a unique CDR3 protein, reported with the most common genes and DNA among its rows. The V and J calls follow TCRdb's processing rather than the paper's. This sample gives roughly 700,000 distinct CDR3 sequences in total; about 32% of them show up just once. Around 40% of the sample belongs to the ten largest clones.

A few counts support this clonotype. What this receptor recognizes is not known. It has no much larger one-base neighbor in the sample; base qualities were not kept. The germline ends are 16 bases apart after V is trimmed by 5 bases and J by 5 bases. The CDR3 holds 14 amino acids from the cysteine to the phenylalanine. This entry keeps only the CDR3 DNA: 42 bases, framed from base 1. The germline V gene (reference sequence) specifies MNHEY as CDR1 and SMNVEV as CDR2. Interpreted using the paper, the time point label stands for: persistent/refractory GD, antithyroid drugs over 5 years with positive TRAb. For both TCR sequencing and RNA sequencing, RNA was extracted from PBMCs using TRIzol. Graves' disease was diagnosed according to American Thyroid Association guidelines. The patients came from an endocrinology department in Xi'an, China. Each patient gave approximately 10 milliliters of peripheral blood, collected in an EDTA anticoagulant tube. Ficoll Paque Plus density gradient separation was used to isolate PBMCs, and no further T cell sorting was performed. An Agilent 2100 Bioanalyzer and agarose gel were used to check RNA quality, and a NanoDrop 2000 was used to measure RNA concentration.

The chain is made from TRBV27 and TRBJ2-7; possibly the D gene is TRBD2, per 7 matching bases. Sample: peripheral blood mononuclear cells (PBMCs), taken when the disease was refractory, from a patient treated with antithyroid drugs. This receptor was identified in a female donor with Graves disease. The nucleotides read TGTGCCAGCAGTGCCAATGGGGGGGCCCACGAGCAGTACTTC. The translation is CASSANGGAHEQYF.